This TCR beta chain was identified in a study of T cell repertoires in aging, cancer and after chemotherapy. A mixed TRB-A/B primer pool amplified rearranged TRB by multiplex touch-down PCR. TCRdb ran MiXCR on the multiplex PCR reads and lists one entry per CDR3 protein. The sample records a few thousand distinct CDR3 sequences, around 30% being singletons. Study outcomes and limitations: In cancer patients, declining TCR diversity with age involved lost richness and lost evenness. Across the chemotherapy interval, each cancer cohort showed higher median generation probability, suggesting thymic rebound. Untreated cancer patients had significantly lower blood TCR diversity than age-matched healthy donors.

The CDR3 consists of 14 residues. Germline V CDR1 and CDR2: MNHEY, SVGEGT. V lost 9 bases to trimming and J lost 6 bases, with 19 bases between them. This clonotype was recorded a few times. As yet, its antigen is unknown. Peripheral blood genomic DNA, not sorted cells or RNA, was the template. The chain has TRBV6-2 or TRBV6-3 and TRBJ2-3; D gene ambiguous. The sample consisted of blood. The source of this sequence is a human donor with a solid tumor. CDR3 in DNA: TGTGCCAGTTCAGCAACCCGGTTCGTGGATACGCAGTATTTT. Amino acids: CASSATRFVDTQYF.